These 27 T cell receptor beta chains originate from one sample sequenced in a study of blood T cell repertoires in COVID-19. The repertoire was sequenced with immunoSEQ multiplex PCR; TCRdb's copy has only in-frame clones and lacks some. Of under 400,000 clones listed, over 75% are singletons. Sequencing was performed on PBMCs or T cells enriched from blood (not recorded which). Receptor source: a man aged 35 to 55 in a cohort exposed to, infected with or recovered from COVID-19 (not recorded which).

CDR3 protein: CASSAQGYEQYF. The CDR3 DNA sequence: TGTGCCAGCAGCGCACAGGGATACGAGCAGTACTTC. V is TRBV3-1 (or the pseudogene TRBV3-2) and J is TRBJ2-7, with a weak D call TRBD1 (6 bases). The CDR3 loop spans 12 amino acids. The germline V gene encodes CDR1 LGHDT and CDR2 YNNKEL (reference sequence). V dropped 5 bases and J dropped 4 bases, with 9 bases sitting between them.

The V gene is TRBV19, the J gene TRBJ1-5; TRBD1 might be the D (6 bases). Looked up from germline, CDR1 is LNHDA and CDR2 is SQIVND (reference sequence). The CDR3 loop spans 15 amino acids. Trimming removed 6 bases from V and 3 bases from J, with 15 bases in between. This chain's CDR3 is CASSPGQTINQPQHF. In nucleotides, the CDR3 is TGTGCCAGTAGCCCAGGACAGACAATCAATCAGCCCCAGCATTTT.

The gene calls are TRBV24-1 and TRBJ2-1, with a possible D match to TRBD2 (6 bases). V shed 5 bases and J shed 1 base, with 29 bases lying between them. The CDR3 has 21 residues. Germline V lookup: CDR1 KGHDR, CDR2 SFDVKD. The CDR3 sequence is CATSGPTGLSDGRWSYNEQFF. CDR3 DNA sequence: TGTGCCACCAGTGGTCCTACTGGGTTGTCGGACGGGAGATGGTCCTACAATGAGCAGTTCTTC.

V is TRBV5-8 and J is TRBJ2-1; 10 bases fit TRBD2. V lost 2 bases, J lost 0 bases, and 2 bases stayed unmatched. Looked up from germline, CDR1 is SGHTS and CDR2 is YDEGEE. The CDR3 consists of 16 residues. CDR3 sequence (DNA): TGTGCCAGCAGCTTAGCGGGAGGGAGCTCCTACAATGAGCAGTTCTTC. Its translation: CASSLAGGSSYNEQFF.

CDR3 protein: CASRGGGLGTDTQYF. The CDR3 nucleotides are TGTGCCAGCAGGGGAGGGGGGCTCGGCACAGATACGCAGTATTTT. The chain carries TRBV2 and TRBJ2-3; TRBD2 might be the D (7 bases). This CDR3 contains 15 residues. V was trimmed by 6 bases and J by 1 base, leaving 14 bases between them. Germline V lookup: CDR1 SNHLY, CDR2 FYNNEI. Filled out from reference TRBV2 and TRBJ2-3, the complete variable domain reads EPEVTQTPSHQVTQMGQEVILRCVPISNHLYFYWYRQILGQKVEFLVSFYNNEISEKSEIFDDQFSVERPDGSNFTLKIRSTKLEDSAMYFCASRGGGLGTDTQYFGPGTRLTVL.

The chain joins TRBV28 to TRBJ1-1, with TRBD1 identical over 10 bases. The germline V gene encodes CDR1 MDHEN and CDR2 SYDVKM. The V and J ends lost 5 bases and 4 bases, in that order; junction bases with no gene match: 7. The CDR3 is 15 amino acids. The CDR3 sequence is CASSPDRGQVTEAFF. Here the CDR3 DNA reads TGTGCCAGCAGTCCTGACAGGGGGCAGGTCACTGAAGCTTTCTTT.

J is TRBJ2-7 and V is TRBV6-5; 7 bases line up with TRBD1. Germline V lookup: CDR1 MNHEY, CDR2 SVGAGI. The CDR3 consists of 14 residues. J gave up 5 bases and V 7 bases, and 11 bases lay outside the gene matches. CDR3 DNA: TGTGCCAGCACCCGACAGGGCCTGGCTAACGAGCAGTACTTC. Translating it yields CASTRQGLANEQYF.

This clone has just one count. The V call is TRBV28, the J call TRBJ1-6, with a weak D call TRBD1 (5 bases). This CDR3 region has 16 residues. V lost 2 bases and J 3 bases, leaving 11 bases between the germline ends. Germline lookup yields CDR1 MDHEN and CDR2 SYDVKM. CDR3 bases: TGTGCCAGCAGTTTAGCAGGCAGGGTCTATAATTCACCCCTCCACTTT. It specifies CASSLAGRVYNSPLHF.

The V and J genes are TRBV28 and TRBJ2-7; TRBD2 agrees at 11 bases. The V gene end was trimmed by 8 bases and the J gene end by 0 bases; junction bases not matched to a gene: 3. The CDR3 totals 14 residues. Germline V gene sequence: CDR1 MDHEN, CDR2 SYDVKM. DNA of the CDR3: TGTGCCAGCCTAGCGGGAGGAAGCTCCTACGAGCAGTACTTC. This translates into CASLAGGSSYEQYF.

The chain uses TRBV7-2 and TRBJ1-2; D remains unclear. The CDR3 is made up of 14 amino acids. The V gene lost 1 base and the J gene lost 7 bases, with 13 bases spanning the gap. Germline V gene lookup returns CDR1 SGHTA and CDR2 FQGNSA. The CDR3 DNA follows: TGTGCCAGCAGCTTAGGTCCTGAGGATCGTGGCTACACCTTC. It specifies CASSLGPEDRGYTF.

In its sample, this clone was seen a few times. V usage is TRBV2 and J usage is TRBJ2-1; D not certain. The germline V gene encodes CDR1 SNHLY and CDR2 FYNNEI. There are 11 residues in the CDR3. V lost 9 bases and J 6 bases, leaving 9 bases between the germline ends. Here the CDR3 DNA reads TGTGCCAGGACGGTAGCCAATGAGCAGTTCTTC. It translates to CARTVANEQFF.

Here the CDR3 reads CAWSVLGRGLADNSYNEQFF. Written as DNA, the CDR3 is TGTGCCTGGAGTGTACTTGGTCGTGGACTAGCGGACAACTCCTACAATGAGCAGTTCTTC. The chain employs TRBV30 and TRBJ2-1, with TRBD2 matching 10 bases. This CDR3 has 20 residues. J lost 0 bases, V lost 0 bases, and 14 bases had no gene match. The V gene's germline CDR1 is GTSNPN and CDR2 SVGIG (reference sequence). Filled out from reference TRBV30 and TRBJ2-1, the complete variable domain reads SQTIHQWPATLVQPVGSPLSLECTVEGTSNPNLYWYRQAAGRGLQLLFYSVGIGQISSEVPQNLSASRPQDRQFILSSKKLLLSDSGFYLCAWSVLGRGLADNSYNEQFFGPGTRLTVL.

The chain uses TRBV29-1 and TRBJ2-3; D gene uncertain. CDR3 length: 11 residues. CDR1 is SQVTM and CDR2 is ANQGSEA in the germline V gene. Trimming left V 0 bases short and J 5 bases short, with 3 bases between. The chain's CDR3 is CSVEDRDTQYF. The CDR3 DNA is TGCAGCGTTGAAGATCGAGATACGCAGTATTTT.

The chain combines TRBV11-2 with TRBJ2-3; 9 bases align to TRBD2. V shed 2 bases, J shed 2 bases, and the junction held 5 bases outside the gene matches. Germline assignment: CDR1 SGHAT and CDR2 FQNNGV. CDR3 length equals 16 residues. The CDR3 spells CASSLSGGRDTDTQYF. The CDR3 DNA is TGTGCCAGCAGCTTATCGGGCGGGAGGGACACAGATACGCAGTATTTT.

The chain carries TRBV7-2 and TRBJ2-1; D ambiguous. Per germline, CDR1 SGHTA and CDR2 FQGNSA. The CDR3 is made up of 13 amino acids. The V and J ends lost 5 bases and 6 bases respectively, with 11 bases between them. The CDR3 protein is CASSTKWSNEQFF. The CDR3 bases are TGTGCCAGCAGCACTAAATGGTCCAATGAGCAGTTCTTC.

This chain uses TRBV24-1 with TRBJ2-3; D is perhaps TRBD2 (7 bases). V lost 9 bases and J 6 bases, leaving 18 bases between the germline ends. Germline V lookup: CDR1 KGHDR, CDR2 SFDVKD. The CDR3 loop spans 14 amino acids. CDR3 sequence reads: CATERGGGADTQYF. The CDR3 DNA reads as TGTGCCACCGAAAGAGGGGGGGGCGCGGATACGCAGTATTTT.

The chain combines TRBV2 with TRBJ2-3; D is unclear. Germline lookup yields CDR1 SNHLY and CDR2 FYNNEI. This CDR3 comprises 16 residues. V was shortened by 5 bases and J by 2 bases, with 17 bases between the two germline ends. The CDR3 reads CASSFLEQPLTDTQYF. As DNA, the CDR3 is TGTGCCAGCAGTTTTTTAGAACAGCCACTCACAGATACGCAGTATTTT.

The V call is TRBV30, the J call TRBJ1-1, with no clear D. This CDR3 comprises 11 residues. V dropped 0 bases and J dropped 10 bases, with 9 bases sitting between them. Germline CDR1 and CDR2: GTSNPN and SVGIG (reference sequence). CDR3 sequence reads: CAWSVSGGAFF. The CDR3 nucleotides read TGTGCCTGGAGTGTGTCAGGTGGAGCTTTCTTT. Combining the CDR3 with reference TRBV30 and TRBJ1-1 gives the whole variable domain SQTIHQWPATLVQPVGSPLSLECTVEGTSNPNLYWYRQAAGRGLQLLFYSVGIGQISSEVPQNLSASRPQDRQFILSSKKLLLSDSGFYLCAWSVSGGAFFGQGTRLTVV.

The chain links TRBV4-2 to TRBJ2-7, with a tentative D call TRBD1 (5 bases). Trimming stripped 1 base from V and 2 bases from J, with 15 bases between. The CDR3 sequence is 16 residues long. Germline V gene lookup returns CDR1 LGHNA and CDR2 YNFKEQ. CDR3 sequence (DNA): TGTGCCAGCAGCCAAGGGCAGGGAATATTGCCCTACGAGCAGTACTTC. Encoded protein: CASSQGQGILPYEQYF.

This clone showed up just once. V usage is TRBV3-1 (or the pseudogene TRBV3-2) and J usage is TRBJ2-1; 15 bases match TRBD2. Germline assignment: CDR1 LGHDT and CDR2 YNNKEL (reference sequence). This CDR3 has 18 residues. V lost 1 base to trimming and J lost 7 bases; unmatched junction nucleotides: 8. CDR3 loop: CASSQVPGLAGGGNEQFF. In DNA form, the CDR3 reads TGTGCCAGCAGCCAAGTCCCGGGACTAGCGGGAGGCGGTAATGAGCAGTTCTTC.

V usage is TRBV5-1 and J usage is TRBJ1-5, with 9 nucleotides matching TRBD1. The CDR3 is made up of 15 amino acids. V shed 2 bases, J shed 4 bases, and the junction held 4 bases outside the gene matches. Germline loops: CDR1 SGHRS, CDR2 YFSETQ. The chain's CDR3 is CASSLSGTGNQPQHF. CDR3 sequence (DNA): TGCGCCAGCAGCTTATCCGGGACAGGGAATCAGCCCCAGCATTTT.

V is TRBV29-1 and J is TRBJ2-1, with D unclear. This CDR3 contains 14 residues. Germline V CDR1 and CDR2: SQVTM, ANQGSEA. Trimming removed 4 bases from V and 0 bases from J, with 10 bases in between. The CDR3 is CSVGARSSYNEQFF. The CDR3 DNA sequence: TGCAGCGTTGGGGCGAGAAGCTCCTACAATGAGCAGTTCTTC.

This clone was detected only once. CDR3 DNA sequence: TGTGCCAGCGGGACAGGAGGTACTAATGAAAAACTGTTTTTT. It yields the protein CASGTGGTNEKLFF. The V gene is TRBV18, the J gene TRBJ1-4; 8 nucleotides align to TRBD1. The CDR3 covers 14 residues. Germline-derived CDR1 and CDR2 are KGHSH and LQKENI. V dropped 8 bases and J dropped 2; count of bases not matched to a gene: 4. The whole variable domain, remainder taken from reference TRBV18 and TRBJ1-4, is NAGVMQNPRHLVRRRGQEARLRCSPMKGHSHVYWYRQLPEEGLKFMVYLQKENIIDESGMPKERFSAEFPKEGPSILRIQQVVRGDSAAYFCASGTGGTNEKLFFGSGTQLSVL.

V gene TRBV5-6 combines with J gene TRBJ1-2; a possible D gene is TRBD1 (5 bases). CDR3 length equals 14 residues. V gave up 0 bases and J gave up 4 bases, with 10 bases separating them. The germline V gene has CDR1 SGHDT and CDR2 YYEEEE. CDR3 residues: CASSLAGGVYGYTF. The CDR3 DNA reads TGTGCCAGCAGCTTGGCGGGGGGGGTCTATGGCTACACCTTC.

The chain links TRBV12-5 to TRBJ2-3; D is possibly TRBD1 (5 bases). The V end was cut by 0 bases, the J end by 5 bases, with 12 bases between. Germline CDR1 is LGHNT and CDR2 is FRNRAP. The CDR3 loop spans 15 amino acids. CDR3 region: CASGLVLQGIDTQYF. The CDR3 DNA follows: TGTGCTAGTGGTTTGGTGCTGCAGGGAATAGATACGCAGTATTTT.

The V call is TRBV5-8, the J call TRBJ2-3; tentative D call: TRBD2 (6 bases). Trimming shortened V by 3 bases and J by 4 bases, and 12 bases separated the two germline ends. Germline V gene sequence: CDR1 SGHTS, CDR2 YDEGEE. This CDR3 has 14 residues. The CDR3 loop is CASSWRDLPDTQYF. Written as DNA, the CDR3 is TGTGCCAGCAGCTGGAGGGACCTACCAGATACGCAGTATTTT.

As for this clone: Other DNA sequences in this sample translate to the same CDR3. The chain links TRBV16 to TRBJ1-1, with D unclear. CDR1 and CDR2 (germline): KGHSY, FQNENV. The CDR3 runs to 13 residues. V was clipped by 0 bases and J by 1 base, with 3 bases between them. The CDR3 protein is CASSQSRNTEAFF. CDR3 bases: TGTGCCAGCAGCCAATCCCGGAACACTGAAGCTTTCTTT.